The next 22 T cell receptor beta chains were all read from a single sample in a study of blood T cell repertoires in COVID-19. Method: immunoSEQ multiplex PCR; TCRdb's copy keeps in-frame clones and lacks some. The profile shows around 200,000 clones, roughly four fifths of them singletons. Material: peripheral blood. All receptors come from a man aged 25 to 40 with active or convalescent COVID-19.

This clone occurred a few times. The chain recombines TRBV24-1 with TRBJ2-3, with TRBD1 matching over 12 bases. CDR1 and CDR2 (germline): KGHDR, SFDVKD. This CDR3 is 15 amino acids long. After removal of 4 bases from V and 7 bases from J, the junction contained 5 bases not matched to a gene. CDR3 DNA sequence: TGTGCCACCAGTGAACGGGACAGGGGGCTAAATACGCAGTATTTT. It translates to CATSERDRGLNTQYF.

The chain recombines TRBV2 with TRBJ2-1; TRBD2 agrees at 15 bases. The germline CDR1 and CDR2 sequences are SNHLY and FYNNEI. The trim removed 7 bases at V and 9 bases at J, leaving 4 bases unmatched. This CDR3 comprises 14 residues. The CDR3 DNA reads TGTGCCAGCACCTCGGGACTAGCGGGGGGTGAGCAGTTCTTC. It translates to CASTSGLAGGEQFF.

V and J are TRBV4-1 and TRBJ1-1; D remains ambiguous. Germline V gives CDR1 MGHRA, CDR2 YSYEKL. Trimming took 1 base from V and 4 from J, leaving 13 bases between them. This CDR3 spans 15 amino acids. CDR3 region: CASSQVPSGSTEAFF. CDR3 nucleotides: TGCGCCAGCAGCCAAGTACCGAGCGGGAGCACTGAAGCTTTCTTT.

CDR3 nucleotides: TGTGCCAGCAGTTCCAGCGGAACCTCCTACAATGAGCAGTTCTTC. This gives the protein CASSSSGTSYNEQFF. The chain joins TRBV7-2 to TRBJ2-1; D may be TRBD2 (5 bases). Germline V gene sequence: CDR1 SGHTA, CDR2 FQGNSA. Trimming removed 6 bases from V and 0 bases from J, with 12 bases in between. The CDR3 runs 15 residues.

The rearrangement uses TRBV11-3 and TRBJ1-3, with a weak D call TRBD1 (6 bases). CDR1 is SGHNT, CDR2 YENEEA, per germline. The CDR3 extends over 18 amino acids. The V end lost 3 bases, the J end lost 0 bases, and 18 bases lay between the germline ends. In nucleotides, the CDR3 is TGTGCCAGCAGCTTGCGACAGGCCGTTAGTTACTCTGGAAACACCATATATTTT. It is translated as CASSLRQAVSYSGNTIYF.

V is TRBV3-1 (or the pseudogene TRBV3-2) and J is TRBJ2-4; perhaps TRBD1 as D (6 bases). The germline V and J ends were trimmed by 5 bases and 5 bases, with 13 bases remaining between them. The CDR3 covers 14 residues. Looked up from germline, CDR1 is LGHDT and CDR2 is YNNKEL (reference sequence). The CDR3 is CASSKKGQENIQYF. The CDR3 DNA follows: TGTGCCAGCAGCAAAAAGGGACAAGAAAACATTCAGTACTTC.

CDR3 residues: CASSLEGLTYNEQFF. DNA for the CDR3: TGTGCCAGCAGTTTGGAGGGTCTGACCTACAATGAGCAGTTCTTC. V gene TRBV27 combines with J gene TRBJ2-1, with D possibly TRBD2 on 6 matching bases. Germline assignment: CDR1 MNHEY and CDR2 SMNVEV (reference sequence). Deletions cut 3 bases from V and 2 bases from J, with 11 bases between. This CDR3 is 15 amino acids long.

The chain combines TRBV5-1 with TRBJ1-1; D not resolved. The V and J ends lost 1 base and 3 bases respectively, with 7 bases between them. The CDR3 has 13 residues. Germline assignment: CDR1 SGHRS and CDR2 YFSETQ. This chain's CDR3 is CASSLLSDTEAFF. The CDR3 region has the DNA TGCGCCAGCAGCTTGCTTTCGGACACTGAAGCTTTCTTT.

The chain recombines TRBV30 with TRBJ1-3, with 9 bases that match TRBD1. The CDR3 totals 15 residues. V gave up 1 base and J gave up 3 bases; unmatched junction bases: 4. CDR1 and CDR2 from the germline V gene are GTSNPN and SVGIG (reference sequence). CDR3 bases: TGTGCCTGGAGTGCGGGACAGGGAGGTGGAAACACCATATATTTT. This translates into CAWSAGQGGGNTIYF.

The V and J genes are TRBV7-6 and TRBJ2-2; 7 nucleotides match TRBD1. CDR3 length equals 15 residues. Unmatched junction bases numbered 9, after V lost 7 bases and J lost 4 bases. Germline CDR1 SGHVS, CDR2 FNYEAQ. In nucleotides, the CDR3 is TGTGCCAGCAAGAAACAGGGGACGAGCACCGGGGAGCTGTTTTTT. Protein product: CASKKQGTSTGELFF.

The V and J genes are TRBV3-1 (or the pseudogene TRBV3-2) and TRBJ2-5, with 14 bases fitting TRBD2. Unmatched junction bases numbered 3, after V lost 1 base and J lost 5 bases. The CDR3 has 16 residues. In germline, CDR1 is LGHDT, CDR2 YNNKEL (reference sequence). This CDR3 is CASSQGTSGGWETQYF. The CDR3 region has the DNA TGTGCCAGCAGCCAAGGGACTAGCGGGGGGTGGGAGACCCAGTACTTC.

The chain couples TRBV10-3 to TRBJ1-2, with TRBD1 as a possible D gene (6 bases). Trimming cost V 3 bases and J 1 base, with 15 bases left between them. This CDR3 is built from 16 residues. The germline V gene has CDR1 ENHRY and CDR2 SYGVKD. The CDR3 here is CAISDSGVAGNYGYTF. CDR3 in DNA: TGTGCCATCAGTGACTCAGGGGTCGCGGGTAACTATGGCTACACCTTC.

The chain has TRBV9 and TRBJ2-5; D perhaps matches TRBD2 (6 bases). The CDR3 consists of 13 residues. V lost 3 bases, J lost 5 bases, and 11 bases lay in between. Looked up from germline, CDR1 is SGDLS and CDR2 is YYNGEE. Written as DNA, the CDR3 is TGTGCCAGCAGCGGTAGGAGGGTTGAGACCCAGTACTTC. Amino acids: CASSGRRVETQYF.

V and J are TRBV27 and TRBJ2-1, with 12 bases identical to TRBD1. Germline-derived CDR1 and CDR2 are MNHEY and SMNVEV (reference sequence). V shed 10 bases and J 6 bases; nucleotides not matched to a gene: 4. The CDR3 is 13 amino acids. The CDR3 nucleotides read TGTGCCACCGGGGACAGGGGGCGCAATGAGCAGTTCTTC. It is translated as CATGDRGRNEQFF.

CDR3 bases: TGTGCCAGCCGTGCGGGGGGCTGGACCGGGGAGCTGTTTTTT. Protein product: CASRAGGWTGELFF. The V call is TRBV27, the J call TRBJ2-2, with 8 positions matching TRBD2. This CDR3 is built from 14 residues. V lost 8 bases and J lost 5; bases outside the gene matches: 7. Germline lookup yields CDR1 MNHEY and CDR2 SMNVEV (reference sequence).

The genes are TRBV7-9 and TRBJ2-7; no reliable D call. This CDR3 comprises 13 residues. Looked up from germline, CDR1 is SEHNR and CDR2 is FQNEAQ (reference sequence). The ends were cut back, 0 bases at V and 3 bases at J, with 6 bases in the middle. CDR3 sequence reads: CASSLAPGYEQYV. For the CDR3, the DNA is TGTGCCAGCAGCTTAGCGCCAGGCTACGAGCAGTACGTC.

This chain uses TRBV27 with TRBJ2-2; possible D gene TRBD1, 6 bases. This CDR3 comprises 16 residues. CDR1 and CDR2 from the germline V gene are MNHEY and SMNVEV (reference sequence). The V end lost 6 bases, the J end lost 3 bases, and 17 bases lay between the germline ends. The CDR3 sequence is CASRPTGIRDTGELFF. DNA of the CDR3: TGTGCCAGCAGGCCTACAGGGATTCGGGACACCGGGGAGCTGTTTTTT.

This sequence joins TRBV30 and TRBJ2-5; tentatively, D is TRBD2 (6 bases). The CDR3 runs to 14 residues. The V gene's germline CDR1 is GTSNPN and CDR2 SVGIG (reference sequence). V shed 5 bases and J shed 5 bases, with 18 bases lying between them. CDR3 DNA sequence: TGTGCCTGGGGGAGGCCAGGGACTCGGGAGACCCAGTACTTC. Its translation: CAWGRPGTRETQYF.

This chain connects TRBV6-2 or TRBV6-3 to TRBJ1-5; D gene ambiguous. Germline CDR1 and CDR2: MNHEY and SVGEGT. This CDR3 has 15 amino acids. V lost 5 bases and J lost 0, with 11 bases in between. CDR3 DNA: TGTGCCAGCAGTCTAGATGCTTATAGCAATCAGCCCCAGCATTTT. It yields the protein CASSLDAYSNQPQHF.

This clone has just one count. V is TRBV7-8 and J is TRBJ1-2, with TRBD1 as a possible D gene (6 bases). Trimming pared 11 bases from V and 6 bases from J, leaving 10 bases between. Germline lookup yields CDR1 SGHVS and CDR2 FQNEAQ. The CDR3 has 10 residues. CDR3 sequence: CAVGADGYTF. DNA for the CDR3: TGTGCCGTGGGGGCCGATGGCTACACCTTC.

The chain carries TRBV18 and TRBJ2-3; TRBD1 agrees at 7 bases. CDR1 and CDR2 from the germline V gene are KGHSH and LQKENI. The length of the CDR3 is 14 residues. With 3 bases clipped from V and 2 bases from J, the junction kept 2 bases outside the gene matches. The DNA of the CDR3 is TGTGCCAGCTCACCGGGACAGTACACAGATACGCAGTATTTT. It translates to CASSPGQYTDTQYF.

The J gene is TRBJ2-2, the V gene TRBV3-1 (or the pseudogene TRBV3-2); TRBD2 matches at 8 bases. The V gene's germline CDR1 is LGHDT and CDR2 YNNKEL (reference sequence). The CDR3 runs 19 residues. The V segment lost 0 bases and the J segment 1 base; nucleotides outside the gene matches: 10. CDR3 nucleotides: TGTGCCAGCAGCCAAGAAAGAGTGGTAGCGGGGAGGAACACCGGGGAGCTGTTTTTT. Protein sequence: CASSQERVVAGRNTGELFF.